The rows below give T cell receptor beta chains drawn from one sample of a study of shared clonotypes between healthy human individuals. Data came from immunoSEQ multiplex PCR; TCRdb stores just in-frame clones and leaves some out. The data show millions of clones, about 94% seen once. The sequenced sample was naive CD8+ T cells sorted from blood. Receptor source: a man aged 18-30 years in good health. CDR3s include the opening cysteine and the closing phenylalanine or tryptophan. The order of the fields is CDR3 length, clone size, D gene, V gene, J gene, CDR3 DNA, CDR3 protein. A D gene is named only where the DNA matches it firmly. Clone size is given for some rows only: seen once, a few or many times, or a class if the clone is expanded.

12	NA	NA	TRBV7-2	TRBJ2-7	TGTGCCAGCAGCTTAGGACAGTACGAGCAGTACTTC	CASSLGQYEQYF
12	NA	NA	TRBV13	TRBJ2-7	TGTGCCAGCAGCTCAACAAACTACGAGCAGTACTTC	CASSSTNYEQYF
17	NA	TRBD2	TRBV14	TRBJ2-1	TGTGCCAGCAGCCAAGGAGGGAAGCGGGGCTCCTACAATGAGCAGTTCTTC	CASSQGGKRGSYNEQFF
14	NA	NA	TRBV28	TRBJ1-1	TGTGCCAGCAGTTTAACATTATCCAACACTGAAGCTTTCTTT	CASSLTLSNTEAFF
15	once	NA	TRBV9	TRBJ2-7	TGTGCCAGCAGCCCAGGGTCCGCCGTGCCCTACGAGCAGTACTTC	CASSPGSAVPYEQYF
14	NA	NA	TRBV7-6	TRBJ2-7	TGTGCCAGCAGCGGCCGGACAGACTCCTACGAGCAGTACTTC	CASSGRTDSYEQYF
12	NA	NA	TRBV27	TRBJ2-2	TGTGCCAGCAGTTTTTACACCGGGGAGCTGTTTTTT	CASSFYTGELFF
14	NA	TRBD1	TRBV27	TRBJ2-7	TGTGCCAGCAGTTCACAGGGGGCTTCCTACGAGCAGTACTTC	CASSSQGASYEQYF
13	NA	TRBD2	TRBV28	TRBJ2-5	TGTGCCAGCAGTTTGGGGGAGGGGGAGACCCAGTACTTC	CASSLGEGETQYF
13	NA	NA	TRBV7-2	TRBJ1-4	TGTGCCAGCAGTCTGACGCTCGGTGAAAAACTGTTTTTT	CASSLTLGEKLFF
17	NA	TRBD1	TRBV7-8	TRBJ1-3	TGTGCCAGCAGCAAAGGGGTGGCAGGGGGCTTCGGAAACACCATATATTTT	CASSKGVAGGFGNTIYF
16	once	NA	TRBV4-1	TRBJ2-1	TGCGCCAGCAGCCAGATAGCGGATCAAGTCTACAATGAGCAGTTCTTC	CASSQIADQVYNEQFF
16	NA	NA	TRBV19	TRBJ2-3	TGTGCCAGTAGTGACTACCCTCGGGAGTCCACAGATACGCAGTATTTT	CASSDYPRESTDTQYF
16	NA	NA	TRBV5-8	TRBJ2-3	TGTGCCAGCAGGGGGCTTGGCGGAGGGGATACAGATACGCAGTATTTT	CASRGLGGGDTDTQYF
12	NA	NA	TRBV6-5	TRBJ2-7	TGTGCCAGCAGTTACGCAGGGGCCGAGCAGTACTTC	CASSYAGAEQYF
14	once	NA	TRBV7-9	TRBJ1-5	TGTGCCAGCAGCTTAGTGCCAGGGAATCAGCCCCAGCATTTT	CASSLVPGNQPQHF
14	once	TRBD1	TRBV9	TRBJ1-1	TGTGCCAGCAGCCCAGGGACAGGAAGCACTGAAGCTTTCTTT	CASSPGTGSTEAFF